The clone carrying this TCR beta chain was counted a few times. Its specificity is unknown. This CDR3 spans 14 amino acids. Germline CDR1 MDHEN, CDR2 SYDVKM. The entry originates in a study of cytomegalovirus exposure and HLA in healthy donors. Study background: Inside one of the first data releases sat roughly 80 million unique TCRs taken from HLA-typed donors. Broader study findings: A likely sequencing artifact accounted for one observed cluster of highly shared sequence variants. It was reported that the classifier diagnosed cytomegalovirus status with high specificity and sensitivity in both the original and validation cohorts.

The study ran its PCR with 60 Vbeta and 13 Jbeta primers. Sequencing was performed with immunoSEQ multiplex PCR; in TCRdb, only in-frame clones are kept and a portion is missing. Of 100,000 to 150,000 clones listed, 70% to 85% are singletons. Material for sequencing was PBMCs. This chain links TRBV28 with TRBJ2-5, with TRBD1 matching 8 bases. The DNA end favors TRBJ2-7, so the J call may be wrong. The receptor was isolated from a man between 18 and 29 years old in good health and CMV-seropositive. The CDR3 bases are TGTGCCAGCAGCCGAGGGGGGACAGGCTACGAGCAGTACTTC. Its translation is CASSRGGTGYEQYF.